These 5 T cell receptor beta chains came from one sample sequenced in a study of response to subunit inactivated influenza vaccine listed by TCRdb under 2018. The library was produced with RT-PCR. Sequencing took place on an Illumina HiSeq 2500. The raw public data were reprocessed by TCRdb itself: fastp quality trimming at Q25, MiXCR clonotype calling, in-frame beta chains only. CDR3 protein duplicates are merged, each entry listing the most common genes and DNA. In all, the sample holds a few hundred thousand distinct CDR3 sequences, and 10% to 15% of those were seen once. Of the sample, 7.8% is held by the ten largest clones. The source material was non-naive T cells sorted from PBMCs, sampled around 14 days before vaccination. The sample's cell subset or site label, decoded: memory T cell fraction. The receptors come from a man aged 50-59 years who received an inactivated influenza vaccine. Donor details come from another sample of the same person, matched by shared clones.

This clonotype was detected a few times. The CDR3 coding sequence is TGTGCCAGCACCCAGGACAGGGGGTACTCCTACGAGCAGTACTTC. Translated, it gives CASTQDRGYSYEQYF. This chain uses TRBV2 with TRBJ2-7, with 10 bases lining up with TRBD1. Unmatched junction bases numbered 6, after V lost 7 bases and J lost 0 bases. This CDR3 has 15 residues. Germline values: CDR1 SNHLY, CDR2 FYNNEI.

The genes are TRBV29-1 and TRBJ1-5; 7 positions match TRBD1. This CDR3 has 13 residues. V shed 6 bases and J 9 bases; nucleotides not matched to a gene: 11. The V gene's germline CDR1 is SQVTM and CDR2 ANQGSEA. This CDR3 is CSVAGQPDMPQHF. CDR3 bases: TGCAGCGTGGCGGGACAGCCCGATATGCCCCAGCATTTT.

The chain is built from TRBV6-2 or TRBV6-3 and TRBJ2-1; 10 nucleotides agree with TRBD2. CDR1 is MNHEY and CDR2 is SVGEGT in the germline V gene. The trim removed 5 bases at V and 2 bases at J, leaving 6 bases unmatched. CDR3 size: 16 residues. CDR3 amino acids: CASSPLAGAPYNEQFF. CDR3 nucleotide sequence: TGTGCCAGCAGTCCCCTAGCGGGAGCCCCCTACAATGAGCAGTTCTTC.

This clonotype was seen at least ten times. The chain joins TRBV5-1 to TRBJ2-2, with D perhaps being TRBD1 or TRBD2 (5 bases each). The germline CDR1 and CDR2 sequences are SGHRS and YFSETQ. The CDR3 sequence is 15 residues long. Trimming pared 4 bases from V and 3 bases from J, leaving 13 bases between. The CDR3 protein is CASSPGTRDTGELFF. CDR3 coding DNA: TGCGCCAGCAGCCCCGGGACGAGGGACACCGGGGAGCTGTTTTTT.

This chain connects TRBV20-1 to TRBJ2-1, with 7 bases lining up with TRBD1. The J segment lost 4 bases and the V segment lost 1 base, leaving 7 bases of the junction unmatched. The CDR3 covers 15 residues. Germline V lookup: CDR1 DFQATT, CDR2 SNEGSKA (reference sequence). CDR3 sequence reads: CSARALRGRYNEQFF. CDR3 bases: TGCAGTGCTAGAGCCCTAAGGGGGCGGTACAATGAGCAGTTCTTC.